Only one count was recorded for the clone carrying this T cell receptor beta chain. This entry belongs to a study of T cell responses to AZD1222 COVID-19 vaccine. CDR3 length: 14 amino acids. Trimming shortened V by 7 bases and J by 7 bases, and 19 bases separated the two germline ends. CDR1 and CDR2 from the germline V gene are MDHEN and SYDVKM. Repertoires were generated with immunoSEQ multiplex PCR, while TCRdb's copy carries only in-frame clones and drops some. Here the sample spans about 140,000 clones, 85% to 90% being singletons. Sequenced material: peripheral blood, taken on day 0 of AZD1222 vaccination. The clonotype originates from an adult in good health. This chain connects TRBV28 to TRBJ1-2; D may be TRBD1 (6 bases). Written as DNA, the CDR3 is TGTGCCAGCACCGTACCCCCAGGGGCGATTGGCTACACCTTC. Encoded protein: CASTVPPGAIGYTF.